The 23 T cell receptor beta chains presented below share a single source sample, sequenced in a study. TCRdb fed the 5' RACE reads into MiXCR, producing one record per CDR3 protein. The sample lists 25,000 to 35,000 distinct CDR3 sequences, approximately 25% seen once, with around 4% in the top ten. What was sequenced was memory CD4+ T cells sorted from blood. The subset was: memory CD4+ T cells, CD4+CD45RO+CD25-. The source is a female donor with breast cancer.

The table lists this clonotype with many counts. This chain uses TRBV28 with TRBJ2-5, with 10 positions matching TRBD1. V lost 5 bases and J lost 9; bases outside the gene matches: 6. CDR1 MDHEN and CDR2 SYDVKM come from the germline V gene. The CDR3 loop spans 13 amino acids. The CDR3 loop reads CASSTDRGEAQYF. The CDR3 DNA reads TGTGCCAGCAGTACGGACAGGGGGGAGGCCCAGTACTTC.

This clonotype was recorded a few times. The chain couples TRBV18 to TRBJ2-2; no reliable D call. CDR1 and CDR2 (germline): KGHSH, LQKENI. V gave up 3 bases and J gave up 8 bases, with 7 bases separating them. The CDR3 has 12 residues. The CDR3 loop is CASSPPEGELFF. The CDR3 region has the DNA TGTGCCAGCTCACCTCCAGAAGGGGAGCTGTTTTTT.

Comments on this clonotype: One base away lies a much larger clone, so this may be a sequencing read error. V is TRBV7-9 and J is TRBJ1-1, with D unclear. This CDR3 is built from 12 residues. CDR1 SEHNR and CDR2 FQNEAQ come from the germline V gene (reference sequence). The CDR3 here is CASSSWATEASF. For the CDR3, the DNA is TGTGCCAGCAGCTCTTGGGCCACTGAAGCTTCCTTT. Complete variable domain (other parts from reference TRBV7-9 and TRBJ1-1): DTGVSQNPRHKITKRGQNVTFRCDPISEHNRLYWYRQTLGQGPEFLTYFQNEAQLEKSRLLSDRFSAERPKGSFSTLEIQRTEQGDSAMYLCASSSWATEASFGQGTRLTVV.

The chain employs TRBV20-1 and TRBJ2-3; 10 bases map to TRBD2. This CDR3 contains 16 residues. CDR1 and CDR2 from the germline V gene are DFQATT and SNEGSKA (reference sequence). V lost 1 base to trimming and J lost 3 bases; unmatched junction nucleotides: 7. CDR3 DNA: TGCAGTGCTAGAGGAAGCCTAGCGGGAGAAACAGATACGCAGTATTTT. Translation gives CSARGSLAGETDTQYF.

J is TRBJ2-2 and V is TRBV3-1, with 9 nucleotides matching TRBD2. Germline values: CDR1 LGHDT, CDR2 YNNKEL (reference sequence). CDR3 size: 16 residues. V lost 4 bases to trimming and J lost 1 base; unmatched junction nucleotides: 4. CDR3 sequence reads: CASSPSTSGNTGELFF. As DNA, the CDR3 is TGTGCCAGCAGCCCTTCGACTAGCGGGAACACCGGGGAGCTGTTTTTT. The entire variable domain, with the rest obtained from reference TRBV3-1 and TRBJ2-2, is as follows: DTAVSQTPKYLVTQMGNDKSIKCEQNLGHDTMYWYKQDSKKFLKIMFSYNNKELIINETVPNRFSPKSPDKAHLNLHINSLELGDSAVYFCASSPSTSGNTGELFFGEGSRLTVL.

Many counts were recorded for this clonotype. This chain uses TRBV29-1 with TRBJ2-1; 9 bases are shared with TRBD1. The germline V gene encodes CDR1 SQVTM and CDR2 ANQGSEA. The ends lost 4 bases at V and 4 bases at J; junction bases unmatched: 5. This CDR3 has 14 residues. CDR3 coding DNA: TGCAGCGTTGTAGGGACAGGGAGTTACAATGAGCAGTTCTTC. Encoded protein: CSVVGTGSYNEQFF.

Only a few counts were recorded for this clonotype. A much larger clone differs from this one at a single base, so this may be a read error. V gene TRBV7-9 combines with J gene TRBJ2-7; D assignment may be TRBD1 or TRBD2 (5 bases each). Trimming pared 2 bases from V and 6 bases from J, leaving 14 bases between. Germline CDR1 and CDR2: SEHNR and FQNEAQ (reference sequence). The CDR3 runs 14 residues. The CDR3 DNA reads as TGTGCCAGCAGCTTAATCCGACAGAGGGTCGAGCAGTACTTC. Amino acids: CASSLIRQRVEQYF.

As regards this clonotype: A much bigger clone sits one base away, suggesting this may be a read error. The chain uses TRBV29-1 and TRBJ2-3, with D possibly matching TRBD2 (7 bases). The CDR3 sequence is 13 residues long. Germline V gene sequence: CDR1 SQVTM, CDR2 ANQGSEA. V was clipped by 7 bases and J by 2 bases, with 13 bases between them. The chain's CDR3 is CSALGGPTDTQYF. CDR3 nucleotides: TGCAGCGCCTTGGGGGGGCCCACAGATACGCAGTATTTT.

There are a few counts of this clonotype. The CDR3 end shows no conserved phenylalanine or tryptophan, and so a read error is likely. The chain joins TRBV10-3 to TRBJ2-7; the D is unclear. This CDR3 has 11 amino acids. V lost 3 bases, J lost 4 bases, and 4 bases lay in between. From germline, CDR1 is ENHRY and CDR2 SYGVKD. The DNA for the CDR3 is TGTGCCATCAGTGATACGTACGAGCAGTACCTC. It translates to CAISDTYEQYL.

The genes are TRBV10-3 and TRBJ1-5, with 11 bases identical to TRBD1. CDR1 is ENHRY, CDR2 SYGVKD, per germline. This CDR3 is 17 amino acids long. V lost 2 bases, J lost 5 bases, and 8 bases stayed unmatched. CDR3 protein: CAISEPSGTGGDQPQHF. The DNA of the CDR3 is TGTGCCATCAGTGAGCCCTCTGGGACAGGGGGAGATCAGCCCCAGCATTTT.

In its sample, this clonotype was seen many times. This chain uses TRBV11-2 with TRBJ2-7; D is perhaps TRBD1 (7 bases). From germline, CDR1 is SGHAT and CDR2 FQNNGV. Between the trimmed V and J ends, which lost 4 bases and 6 bases, there was a span of 16 bases. The CDR3 is 14 amino acids. CDR3 DNA sequence: TGTGCCAGCAGCTCGACAGGGAGGTTCACCGAGCAGTACTTC. Amino acid sequence: CASSSTGRFTEQYF. Looking up the rest from reference TRBV11-2 and TRBJ2-7 gives the full variable domain: EAGVAQSPRYKIIEKRQSVAFWCNPISGHATLYWYQQILGQGPKLLIQFQNNGVVDDSQLPKDRFSAERLKGVDSTLKIQPAKLEDSAVYLCASSSTGRFTEQYFGPGTRLTVT.

V gene TRBV21-1 combines with J gene TRBJ2-1; the table's D call of TRBD2 was not tested on the DNA. TRBV21-1 is listed as a pseudogene. CDR3 length: 14 amino acids. As DNA, the CDR3 is TGTGCCAGCAGCCAAAGGCGGCAGGGCAATGAGCAGTTCTTC. It encodes CASSQRRQGNEQFF.

Ten or more counts support this clonotype. This rearrangement joins TRBV4-3 to TRBJ1-4; 10 nucleotides match TRBD1. The CDR3 runs to 17 residues. Trimming took 5 bases from V and 8 from J; bases not matched to a gene: 14. Germline V gene sequence: CDR1 LGHNA, CDR2 YSLEER. DNA for the CDR3: TGCGCCAGCAGCTCGGGACTCCAGACAGGGGGCCGAGAAAAACTGTTTTTT. This gives the protein CASSSGLQTGGREKLFF.

V is TRBV27 and J is TRBJ1-6, with D perhaps TRBD1 (6 bases). Germline CDR1 is MNHEY and CDR2 is SMNVEV (reference sequence). Trimming left V 10 bases short and J 6 bases short, with 13 bases between. This CDR3 comprises 13 residues. The CDR3 is CATSTGANSPLHF. The CDR3 DNA reads as TGTGCCACCTCGACAGGCGCTAATTCACCCCTCCACTTT.

The CDR3 sequence is CASSLSRLAGERETQYF. DNA of the CDR3: TGTGCCAGCAGTTTATCGCGACTAGCGGGAGAGAGAGAGACCCAGTACTTC. The chain carries TRBV28 and TRBJ2-5; 12 nucleotides agree with TRBD2. Trimming removed 1 base from V and 4 bases from J; junction bases left unmatched: 7. CDR1 MDHEN and CDR2 SYDVKM come from the germline V gene. The CDR3 spans 17 residues.

This clonotype was counted only a few times. The V call is TRBV6-6, the J call TRBJ2-2; no firm D call. The germline gives CDR1 MNHNY, CDR2 SVGAGI (reference sequence). CDR3 size: 13 residues. V gave up 7 bases and J gave up 6 bases, with 12 bases separating them. The CDR3, as DNA: TGTGCCAGCACCCCCGGTGGTCCCGGGGAGCTGTTTTTT. This translates into CASTPGGPGELFF.

This clonotype appeared many times. V gene TRBV5-1 combines with J gene TRBJ2-3; D may match TRBD1 or TRBD2 (5 bases each). This CDR3 comprises 14 residues. Trimming cost V 0 bases and J 4 bases, with 9 bases left between them. The germline gives CDR1 SGHRS, CDR2 YFSETQ. The CDR3 bases are TGCGCCAGCAGCTTGGGGGGGTTCCCAGATACGCAGTATTTT. It is translated as CASSLGGFPDTQYF.

This clonotype was seen a handful of times. This chain uses TRBV7-2 with TRBJ2-5; a possible D gene is TRBD2 (7 bases). Germline V gene lookup returns CDR1 SGHTA and CDR2 FQGNSA. Trimming cost V 6 bases and J 2 bases, with 22 bases left between them. This CDR3 comprises 17 residues. CDR3 region: CASRPLGGRATQETQYF. Here the CDR3 DNA reads TGTGCCAGCAGGCCCCTAGGGGGGAGGGCCACTCAAGAGACCCAGTACTTC.

On this clonotype: A much larger clone differs by one base, so this may be a read error. V gene TRBV24-1 combines with J gene TRBJ2-5, with 7 bases aligning to TRBD2. This CDR3 comprises 15 residues. Germline CDR1 reads KGHDR; CDR2 reads SFDVKD. The V and J ends lost 4 bases and 5 bases, in that order; junction bases with no gene match: 9. The DNA for the CDR3 is TGTGCCACCAGTGAGGGACTAATGGAACCGGAGACCCAGTACTTC. Translated, it gives CATSEGLMEPETQYF.

In the case of this clonotype: With a much larger clone just one base away, this may be a read error. V gene TRBV5-1 combines with J gene TRBJ2-5; the D call may be TRBD1 or TRBD2 (5 bases each). CDR3 size: 12 residues. CDR1 and CDR2 (germline): SGHRS, YFSETQ. The CDR3 DNA follows: TGCGCCAGCAGCTTCACCAGGGAGACCCAGGACTTC. Its protein is CASSFTRETQDF.

This clonotype was seen ten or more times. The CDR3 here is CASRAVNEQFF. Here the CDR3 DNA reads TGTGCCAGCAGAGCGGTGAATGAGCAGTTCTTC. The J gene is TRBJ2-1, the V gene TRBV6-1, with D possibly TRBD2 on 5 matching bases. V dropped 6 bases and J dropped 7 bases, with 7 bases sitting between them. This CDR3 is 11 amino acids long. Germline loops: CDR1 MNHNS, CDR2 SASEGT.

The gene calls are TRBV7-3 and TRBJ2-1, with 13 bases that match TRBD2. Germline CDR1 and CDR2: SGHTA and FQGTGA. The CDR3 has 14 amino acids. The V and J ends lost 5 bases and 7 bases, in that order; junction bases with no gene match: 2. In DNA form, the CDR3 reads TGTGCCAGCAGCCAGACTAGCGGGGGGAATGAGCAGTTCTTC. It yields the protein CASSQTSGGNEQFF.

There are a few counts of this clonotype. The chain joins TRBV27 to TRBJ2-3, with 7 nucleotides matching TRBD2. The V segment lost 0 bases and the J segment 6 bases; nucleotides outside the gene matches: 3. There are 14 residues in the CDR3. Germline V gene lookup returns CDR1 MNHEY and CDR2 SMNVEV (reference sequence). As DNA, the CDR3 is TGTGCCAGCAGTTTATCGTGGGGGGGGGATACGCAGTATTTT. It translates to CASSLSWGGDTQYF.